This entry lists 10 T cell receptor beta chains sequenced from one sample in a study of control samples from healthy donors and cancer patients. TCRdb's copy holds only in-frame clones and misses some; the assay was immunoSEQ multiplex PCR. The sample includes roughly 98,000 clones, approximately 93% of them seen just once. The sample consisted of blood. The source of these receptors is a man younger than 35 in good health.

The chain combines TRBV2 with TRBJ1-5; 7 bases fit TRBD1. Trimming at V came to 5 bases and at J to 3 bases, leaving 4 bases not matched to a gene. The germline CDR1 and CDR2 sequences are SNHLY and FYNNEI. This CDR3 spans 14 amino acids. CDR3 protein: CASSIGGANQPQHF. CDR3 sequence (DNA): TGTGCCAGCAGTATAGGGGGCGCCAATCAGCCCCAGCATTTT.

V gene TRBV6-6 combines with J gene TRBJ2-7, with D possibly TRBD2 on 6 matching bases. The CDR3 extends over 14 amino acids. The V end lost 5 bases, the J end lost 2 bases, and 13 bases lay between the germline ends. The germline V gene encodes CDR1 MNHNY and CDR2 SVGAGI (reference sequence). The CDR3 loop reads CASSARWGAYEQYF. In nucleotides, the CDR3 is TGTGCCAGCAGTGCCCGGTGGGGGGCCTACGAGCAGTACTTC.

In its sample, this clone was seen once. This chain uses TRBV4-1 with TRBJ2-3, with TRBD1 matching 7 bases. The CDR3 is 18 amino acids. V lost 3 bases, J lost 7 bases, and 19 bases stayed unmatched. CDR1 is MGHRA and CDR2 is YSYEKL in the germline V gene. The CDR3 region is CASSHPDREPALTNTQYF. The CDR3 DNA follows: TGCGCCAGCAGCCACCCTGACAGGGAGCCAGCCTTAACTAATACGCAGTATTTT.

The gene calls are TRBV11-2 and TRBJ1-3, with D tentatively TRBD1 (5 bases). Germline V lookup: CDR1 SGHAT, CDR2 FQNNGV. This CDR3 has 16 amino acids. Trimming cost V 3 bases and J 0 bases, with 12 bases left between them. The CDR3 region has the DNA TGTGCCAGCAGCTTCCCTGACAGTCGCTCTGGAAACACCATATATTTT. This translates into CASSFPDSRSGNTIYF.

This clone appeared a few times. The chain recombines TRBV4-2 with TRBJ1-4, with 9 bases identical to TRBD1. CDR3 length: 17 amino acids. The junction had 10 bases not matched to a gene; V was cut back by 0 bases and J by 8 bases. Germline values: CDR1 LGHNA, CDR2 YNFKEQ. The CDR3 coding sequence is TGTGCCAGCAGCCAAGATCCTGACGGGACAGGGAGCGAAAAACTGTTTTTT. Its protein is CASSQDPDGTGSEKLFF.

The chain's CDR3 is CASSQVLSGTDTQYF. Here the CDR3 DNA reads TGTGCCAGCAGCCAAGTGTTGAGTGGCACAGATACGCAGTATTTT. The V call is TRBV3-1 (or the pseudogene TRBV3-2), the J call TRBJ2-3; D ambiguous. Trimming took off 1 base at V and 1 base at J, with 9 bases between the two ends. From germline, CDR1 is LGHDT and CDR2 YNNKEL (reference sequence). This CDR3 is 15 amino acids long.

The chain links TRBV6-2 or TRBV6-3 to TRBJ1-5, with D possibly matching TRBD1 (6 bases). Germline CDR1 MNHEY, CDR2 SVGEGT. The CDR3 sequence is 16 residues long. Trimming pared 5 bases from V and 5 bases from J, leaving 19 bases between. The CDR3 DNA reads TGTGCCAGCAGTCCGTTCTTCCGGGACACTTATCAGCCCCAGCATTTT. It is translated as CASSPFFRDTYQPQHF.

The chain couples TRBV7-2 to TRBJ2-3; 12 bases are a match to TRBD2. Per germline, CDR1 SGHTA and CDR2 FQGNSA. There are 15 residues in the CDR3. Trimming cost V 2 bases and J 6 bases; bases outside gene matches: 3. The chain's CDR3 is CASSLLGTSGDTQYF. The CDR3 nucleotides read TGTGCCAGCAGCTTATTAGGGACTAGCGGGGATACGCAGTATTTT.

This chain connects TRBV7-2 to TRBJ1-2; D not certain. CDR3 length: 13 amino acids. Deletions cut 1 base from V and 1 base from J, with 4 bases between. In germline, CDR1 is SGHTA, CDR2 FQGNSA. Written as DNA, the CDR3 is TGTGCCAGCAGCTTAGAACTTAACTATGGCTACACCTTC. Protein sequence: CASSLELNYGYTF.

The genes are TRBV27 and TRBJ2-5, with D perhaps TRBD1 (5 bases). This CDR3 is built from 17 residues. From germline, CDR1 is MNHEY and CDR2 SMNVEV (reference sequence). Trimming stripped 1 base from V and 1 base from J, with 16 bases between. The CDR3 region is CASSLLGVETAQETQYF. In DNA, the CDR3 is TGTGCCAGCAGTTTATTAGGGGTGGAGACGGCCCAAGAGACCCAGTACTTC.